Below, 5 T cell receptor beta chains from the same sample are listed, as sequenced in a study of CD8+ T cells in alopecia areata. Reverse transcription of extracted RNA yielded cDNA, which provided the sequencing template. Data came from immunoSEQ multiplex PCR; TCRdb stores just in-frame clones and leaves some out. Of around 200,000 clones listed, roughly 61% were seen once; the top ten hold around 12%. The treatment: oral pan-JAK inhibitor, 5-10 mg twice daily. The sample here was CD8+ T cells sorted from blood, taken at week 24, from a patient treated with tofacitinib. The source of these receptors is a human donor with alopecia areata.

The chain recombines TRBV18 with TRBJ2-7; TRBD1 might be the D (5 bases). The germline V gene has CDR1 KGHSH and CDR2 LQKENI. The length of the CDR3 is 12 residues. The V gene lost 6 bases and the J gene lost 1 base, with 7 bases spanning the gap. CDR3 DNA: TGTGCCAGCTCGACAGAGTCCTACGAGCAGTACTTC. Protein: CASSTESYEQYF.

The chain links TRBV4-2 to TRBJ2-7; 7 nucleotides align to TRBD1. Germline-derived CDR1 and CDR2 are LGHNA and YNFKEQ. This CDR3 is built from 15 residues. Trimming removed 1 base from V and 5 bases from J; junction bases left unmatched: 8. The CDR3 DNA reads TGTGCCAGCAGCCAAGGACAGGGAATGGGAGACGAGCAGTACTTC. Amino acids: CASSQGQGMGDEQYF.

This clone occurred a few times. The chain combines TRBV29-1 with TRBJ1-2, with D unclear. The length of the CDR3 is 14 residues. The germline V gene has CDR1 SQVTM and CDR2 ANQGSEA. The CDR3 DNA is TGCAGTATCGGCGCCCCTCCACCGAACTATGGCTACACCTTC. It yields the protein CSIGAPPPNYGYTF.

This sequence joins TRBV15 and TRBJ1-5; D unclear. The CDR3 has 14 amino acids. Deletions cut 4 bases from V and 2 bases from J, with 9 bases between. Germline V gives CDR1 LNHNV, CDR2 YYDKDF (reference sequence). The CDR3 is CATSKEFGNQPQHF. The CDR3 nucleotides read TGTGCCACCAGCAAAGAGTTTGGCAATCAGCCCCAGCATTTT.

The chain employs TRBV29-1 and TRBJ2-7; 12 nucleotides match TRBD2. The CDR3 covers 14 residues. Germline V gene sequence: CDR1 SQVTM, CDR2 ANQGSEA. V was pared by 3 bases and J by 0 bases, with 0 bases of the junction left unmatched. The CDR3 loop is CSVETSGSSYEQYF. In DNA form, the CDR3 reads TGCAGCGTTGAGACTAGCGGGAGCTCCTACGAGCAGTACTTC.